This T cell receptor beta chain was recovered during a study of T cell changes during pregnancy in multiple sclerosis. CDR3 length: 14 amino acids. V gave up 5 bases and J gave up 1 base; unmatched junction bases: 3. Germline V CDR1 and CDR2: MNHEY, SVGAGI. Here immunoSEQ multiplex PCR was the method, and the copy in TCRdb shows in-frame clones only, minus some. The table has 57,000 or so clones, about 90% seen once. Here the sequenced sample was peripheral blood, taken in the third trimester of pregnancy. V is TRBV6-5 and J is TRBJ1-2; 8 bases are shared with TRBD1. The sequence was collected from a female donor in good health, enrolled as a control in a pregnancy study. The chain's CDR3 is CASSVTGDNYGYTF. The CDR3 DNA sequence: TGTGCCAGCAGTGTGACAGGGGATAACTATGGCTACACCTTC.